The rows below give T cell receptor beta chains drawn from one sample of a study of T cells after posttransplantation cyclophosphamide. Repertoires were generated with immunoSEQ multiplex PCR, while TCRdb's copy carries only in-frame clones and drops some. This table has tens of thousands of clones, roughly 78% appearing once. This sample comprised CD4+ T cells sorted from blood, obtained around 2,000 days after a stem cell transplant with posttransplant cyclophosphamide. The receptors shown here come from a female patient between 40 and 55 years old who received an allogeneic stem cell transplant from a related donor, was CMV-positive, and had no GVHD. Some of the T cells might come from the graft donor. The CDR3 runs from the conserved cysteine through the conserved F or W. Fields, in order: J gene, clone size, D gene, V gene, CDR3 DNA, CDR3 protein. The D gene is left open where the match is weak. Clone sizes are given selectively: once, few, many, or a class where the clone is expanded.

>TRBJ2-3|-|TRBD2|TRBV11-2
TGTGCCAGCAGCTCAGCACAGCGGGGAATAACAGATACGCAGTATTTT
CASSSAQRGITDTQYF
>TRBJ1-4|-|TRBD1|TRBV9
TGTGCCAGCAGCGTAGGGGGACAGGGGTTTAAGAACTATGAAAAACTGTTTTTT
CASSVGGQGFKNYEKLFF
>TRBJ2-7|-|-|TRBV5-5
TGTGCCAGCAGCCCAAAAACGGACAGAGACTCCTACGAGCAGTACTTC
CASSPKTDRDSYEQYF
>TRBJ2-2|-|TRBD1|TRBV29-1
TGCAGCTTTGACAGGGGGGAAACCGGGGAGCTGTTTTTT
CSFDRGETGELFF
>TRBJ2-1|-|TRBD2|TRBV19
TGTGCCAGTGATGACGGGGGGACGTCCTACAATGAGCAGTTCTTC
CASDDGGTSYNEQFF
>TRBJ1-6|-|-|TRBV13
TGTGCCAGCAGCTACCGGGGAAGGGGACAATCACCCCTCCACTTT
CASSYRGRGQSPLHF
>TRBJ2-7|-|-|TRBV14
TGTGCCAGCAGCGTTCTAGGCGGCTACGAGCAGTACTTC
CASSVLGGYEQYF
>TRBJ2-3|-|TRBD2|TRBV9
TGTGCCAGCAGCGGAGGACTAGCGGGGGGGCGAGTTTGGACGGATACGCAGTATTTT
CASSGGLAGGRVWTDTQYF
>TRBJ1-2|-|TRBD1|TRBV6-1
TGTGCCAGCAGTGAAGGGCCTCCGGGACAGGCCTATGGCTACACCTTC
CASSEGPPGQAYGYTF
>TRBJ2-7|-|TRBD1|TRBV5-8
TGTGCCAGCAGCCCGACAGGGCTTAAGCAGTACTTC
CASSPTGLKQYF
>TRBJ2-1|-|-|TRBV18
TGTGCCAGCTCACCTTGGACGGCGGACAAGAATGAGCAGTTCTTC
CASSPWTADKNEQFF
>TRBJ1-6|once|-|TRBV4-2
TGTGCCAGCAGCCAAGGATCCGGGGGTAAACACCGTGACCCCCTCCACTTT
CASSQGSGGKHRDPLHF
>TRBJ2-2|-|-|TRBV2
TGTGCCAGCAGTGGGGCCCCTCCTTCGAAGGACGGGGAGCTGTTTTTT
CASSGAPPSKDGELFF
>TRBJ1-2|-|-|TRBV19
TGTGACCTACAGATTAACTATGGCTACACCTTC
CDLQINYGYTF
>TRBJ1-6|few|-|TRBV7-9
TGTGCCAGCAGCTTACAGGGTAATGCACCCCTCCACTTT
CASSLQGNAPLHF
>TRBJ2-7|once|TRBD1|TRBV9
TGTGCCAGCAGCCCGGGACAGGTTTTCTACGAGCAGTACTTC
CASSPGQVFYEQYF
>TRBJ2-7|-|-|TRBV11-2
TGTGCCAGCAGCCAGCGGGCAGGGAGCACCTACGAGCAGTACTTC
CASSQRAGSTYEQYF
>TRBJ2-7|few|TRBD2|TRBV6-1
TGTGCCAGCAGTGAGATTGCTAGCGGGGCCAGCGGAGAGCAGTACTTC
CASSEIASGASGEQYF
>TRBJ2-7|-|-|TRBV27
TGTGCCAGCAGTTTTCGAGTTACCCACCTTTTCTCCTACGAGCAGTACTTC
CASSFRVTHLFSYEQYF
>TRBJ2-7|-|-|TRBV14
TGTGCCAGCAGCCAAGCAGGGTTCCCCGAGCAGTACTTC
CASSQAGFPEQYF
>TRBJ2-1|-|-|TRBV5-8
TGTGCCAGCAGCTCGTACTACAATGAGCAGTTCTTC
CASSSYYNEQFF
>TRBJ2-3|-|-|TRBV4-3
TGCGCCAGCAGCCAAGGCCCTCTTACCCGGGACTCCTTCACAGATACGCAGTATTTT
CASSQGPLTRDSFTDTQYF
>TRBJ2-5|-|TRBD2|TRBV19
TGTGCCAGTAGTATACAGCGGGGGGGCCCGGAGACCCAGTACTTC
CASSIQRGGPETQYF
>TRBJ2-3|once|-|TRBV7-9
TGTGCCAGCAGCTTAGCACAGGGTGGCACAGATACGCAGTATTTT
CASSLAQGGTDTQYF
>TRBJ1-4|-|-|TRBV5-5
TGTGCCAGCAGCTTAACGACAGGAATTATAACTGGGGATGAAAAACTGTTTTTT
CASSLTTGIITGDEKLFF
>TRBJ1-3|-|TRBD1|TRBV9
TGTGCCAGCAGCGCCCGGGACAGCTCTGGAAACACCATATATTTT
CASSARDSSGNTIYF
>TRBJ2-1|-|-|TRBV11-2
TGTGCCAGCAGCGCCCCCGGGACACTGTATGGGGAGCAGTTCTTC
CASSAPGTLYGEQFF
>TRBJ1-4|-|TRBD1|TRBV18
TGTGCCAGCTCACCGACAGGGCGCCGTGAAAAACTGTTTTTT
CASSPTGRREKLFF
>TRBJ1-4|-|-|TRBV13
TGTGCCAGCAGCCGAATAGGGGGGGCTAATGAAAAACTGTTTTTT
CASSRIGGANEKLFF
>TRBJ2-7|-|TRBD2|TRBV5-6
TGTGCCAGCAGCCCTGGGGTGCTAGCGGGGGTGATCTCCTACGAGCAGTACTTC
CASSPGVLAGVISYEQYF
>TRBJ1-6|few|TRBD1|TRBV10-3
TGTGCCATCAGTTTTGGACAGGGGAATTCACCCCTCCACTTT
CAISFGQGNSPLHF
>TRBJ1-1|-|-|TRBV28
TGTGCCAGCAGTTTGTGGAGGCGTGCTGAAGCTTTCTTT
CASSLWRRAEAFF
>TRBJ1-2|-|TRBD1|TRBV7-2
TGTGCCAGCAGCCCGGACAGGGTGCTATTAGGCTACACCTTC
CASSPDRVLLGYTF
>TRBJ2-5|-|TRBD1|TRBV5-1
TGCGCCAGCAGCCCGACAGGGATTCAAGAGACCCAGTACTTC
CASSPTGIQETQYF
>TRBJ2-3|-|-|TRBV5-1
TGCGCCAGCAGCTTGTTCGGGGGGCGAGAAGATACGCAGTATTTT
CASSLFGGREDTQYF